Below are 29 T cell receptor beta chains sequenced from a single sample in a study of radiation and T cells in renal cell carcinoma. The table came from immunoSEQ multiplex PCR; TCRdb's copy has only in-frame clones and leaves some out. The data show over 8,000 clones, 65% seen once. This sample's treatment: treatment-naive control, cytoreductive nephrectomy. This sample comprised tumor tissue, obtained from a patient whose treatment was nephrectomy without radiotherapy. The receptors originated from a man between 60 and 75 years old with renal cell carcinoma.

Comment on this clone: This specimen includes other DNA sequences encoding the same CDR3. V gene TRBV27 combines with J gene TRBJ1-2; D might be TRBD1 (6 bases). The CDR3 loop spans 14 amino acids. Germline CDR1 MNHEY, CDR2 SMNVEV (reference sequence). Trimming took off 6 bases at V and 5 bases at J, with 16 bases between the two ends. For the CDR3, the DNA is TGTGCCAGCAGCCCCGGAGGACAGACTTATGGCTACACCTTC. As protein: CASSPGGQTYGYTF.

This clone was detected only a few times. This chain joins TRBV4-3 and TRBJ2-7, with D possibly being TRBD2 (6 bases). The germline V gene encodes CDR1 LGHNA and CDR2 YSLEER. Trimming pared 2 bases from V and 1 base from J, leaving 12 bases between. The CDR3 length is 15 residues. The CDR3 DNA is TGCGCCAGCAGCCAAAAGAGGGGACTGTCCTACGAGCAGTACTTC. This codes for CASSQKRGLSYEQYF.

The chain has TRBV27 and TRBJ1-1, with TRBD1 matching 8 bases. Germline loops: CDR1 MNHEY, CDR2 SMNVEV (reference sequence). CDR3 length equals 13 residues. V gave up 5 bases and J gave up 5 bases; unmatched junction bases: 4. The CDR3 is CASSRQGITEAFF. The CDR3 bases are TGTGCCAGCAGTAGACAGGGGATTACTGAAGCTTTCTTT.

The V gene is TRBV29-1, the J gene TRBJ2-3; D unresolved. CDR3 length: 12 residues. The germline V gene encodes CDR1 SQVTM and CDR2 ANQGSEA. V was trimmed by 3 bases and J by 0 bases, leaving 4 bases between them. The CDR3 region is CSVDSSTDTQYF. The CDR3 bases are TGCAGCGTTGACTCTAGCACAGATACGCAGTATTTT.

The chain is built from TRBV28 and TRBJ2-2; no clear D. Germline V gene lookup returns CDR1 MDHEN and CDR2 SYDVKM. Trimming shortened V by 1 base and J by 0 bases, and 3 bases separated the two germline ends. There are 14 residues in the CDR3. CDR3 DNA sequence: TGTGCCAGCAGTTTATCGTCGAACACCGGGGAGCTGTTTTTT. This encodes CASSLSSNTGELFF. The full variable domain, rest sourced from reference TRBV28 and TRBJ2-2, is DVKVTQSSRYLVKRTGEKVFLECVQDMDHENMFWYRQDPGLGLRLIYFSYDVKMKEKGDIPEGYSVSREKKERFSLILESASTNQTSMYLCASSLSSNTGELFFGEGSRLTVL.

This clone was observed once. This chain connects TRBV27 to TRBJ1-1; D gene uncertain. Per germline, CDR1 MNHEY and CDR2 SMNVEV (reference sequence). Trimming took off 6 bases at V and 4 bases at J, with 15 bases between the two ends. CDR3 length equals 14 residues. CDR3 protein: CASSPLAGGTEAFF. The CDR3 coding sequence is TGTGCCAGCAGCCCCCTCGCGGGAGGCACTGAAGCTTTCTTT.

There are a few counts of this clone. The chain links TRBV5-1 to TRBJ1-4, with a possible D match to TRBD1 (6 bases). Trimming pared 4 bases from V and 7 bases from J, leaving 17 bases between. The CDR3 covers 15 residues. Germline values: CDR1 SGHRS, CDR2 YFSETQ. The CDR3 sequence is CASSRQTGSGEKLFF. The DNA of the CDR3 is TGCGCCAGCAGCCGCCAGACAGGATCGGGTGAAAAACTGTTTTTT. Variable domain in full (rest from reference TRBV5-1 and TRBJ1-4): KAGVTQTPRYLIKTRGQQVTLSCSPISGHRSVSWYQQTPGQGLQFLFEYFSETQRNKGNFPGRFSGRQFSNSRSEMNVSTLELGDSALYLCASSRQTGSGEKLFFGSGTQLSVL.

The rearrangement links TRBV6-6 to TRBJ1-1; TRBD1 might be the D (5 bases). Germline CDR1 is MNHNY and CDR2 is SVGAGI (reference sequence). The CDR3 sequence is 15 residues long. The germline V and J ends were trimmed by 0 bases and 0 bases, with 8 bases remaining between them. Here the CDR3 reads CASSYSGGLNTEAFF. The CDR3 DNA is TGTGCCAGCAGTTACTCGGGGGGTCTGAACACTGAAGCTTTCTTT.

V and J are TRBV28 and TRBJ2-7, with D unclear. Trimming stripped 6 bases from V and 0 bases from J, with 15 bases between. The CDR3 loop spans 15 amino acids. Germline V lookup: CDR1 MDHEN, CDR2 SYDVKM. The DNA of the CDR3 is TGTGCCAGCAGGACAACCCAGCCAGACTCCTACGAGCAGTACTTC. As protein: CASRTTQPDSYEQYF.

The chain uses TRBV5-1 and TRBJ2-7; maybe TRBD1 (6 bases). CDR1 SGHRS and CDR2 YFSETQ come from the germline V gene. CDR3 length: 14 amino acids. Deletions cut 0 bases from V and 7 bases from J, with 14 bases between. CDR3 sequence: CASSLGQGMWEQYF. CDR3 DNA sequence: TGCGCCAGCAGCTTGGGTCAGGGGATGTGGGAGCAGTACTTC. The whole variable domain, filled in from reference TRBV5-1 and TRBJ2-7, reads KAGVTQTPRYLIKTRGQQVTLSCSPISGHRSVSWYQQTPGQGLQFLFEYFSETQRNKGNFPGRFSGRQFSNSRSEMNVSTLELGDSALYLCASSLGQGMWEQYFGPGTRLTVT.

The gene calls are TRBV28 and TRBJ1-4; maybe TRBD1 (6 bases). The CDR3 is made up of 11 amino acids. V was pared by 6 bases and J by 14 bases, with 13 bases between. Germline V gene lookup returns CDR1 MDHEN and CDR2 SYDVKM. CDR3 DNA sequence: TGTGCCAGCAGGGGGCAGGGGTATCTGTTTTTT. Amino acid sequence: CASRGQGYLFF.

The rearrangement links TRBV10-2 to TRBJ2-1, with D tentatively TRBD2 (5 bases). The CDR3 is 13 residues long. V lost 8 bases and J lost 7, with 15 bases in between. In germline, CDR1 is WSHSY, CDR2 SAAADI. For the CDR3, the DNA is TGCGCCAGCCTCGAGGGAGTCCCGAATGAGCAGTTCTTC. It encodes CASLEGVPNEQFF.

The chain carries TRBV28 and TRBJ2-1, with D possibly TRBD2 on 5 matching bases. Germline V gene data show CDR1 as MDHEN and CDR2 as SYDVKM. With 6 bases removed from V and 0 bases from J, the gap between germline ends came to 15 bases. The CDR3 has 16 amino acids. CDR3 in DNA: TGTGCCAGCAGCCCCTCGGAGGCCCGCTCCTACAATGAGCAGTTCTTC. As protein: CASSPSEARSYNEQFF.

To note about this clone: An end of the junction does not agree with germline; a read error may underlie this. The chain recombines TRBV5-1 with TRBJ2-3; D gene ambiguous. CDR3 length: 12 residues. Germline lookup yields CDR1 SGHRS and CDR2 YFSETQ. The CDR3 spells CASGLESDTQYF. DNA of the CDR3: TGCGCCAGCGGCTTGGAGTCCGATACGCAGTATTTT. Full variable domain (remainder filled in from reference TRBV5-1 and TRBJ2-3): KAGVTQTPRYLIKTRGQQVTLSCSPISGHRSVSWYQQTPGQGLQFLFEYFSETQRNKGNFPGRFSGRQFSNSRSEMNVSTLELGDSALYLCASGLESDTQYFGPGTRLTVL.

V and J are TRBV6-5 and TRBJ2-1; tentative D call: TRBD2 (5 bases). The CDR3 has 13 residues. Trimming stripped 0 bases from V and 9 bases from J, with 9 bases between. Germline CDR1 reads MNHEY; CDR2 reads SVGAGI. This chain's CDR3 is CASSYSRVGEQFF. The CDR3 bases are TGTGCCAGCAGTTACTCGAGGGTGGGTGAGCAGTTCTTC.

The chain carries TRBV28 and TRBJ2-3, with D unclear. CDR1 and CDR2 (germline): MDHEN, SYDVKM. The CDR3 totals 17 residues. Deletions cut 7 bases from V and 0 bases from J, with 20 bases between. The CDR3 region is CASTSFRRSTSTDTQYF. In nucleotides, the CDR3 is TGTGCCAGCACCAGTTTCCGACGAAGCACAAGCACAGATACGCAGTATTTT.

This chain connects TRBV4-2 to TRBJ1-5; D not resolved. V lost 4 bases, J lost 3 bases, and 10 bases lay in between. This CDR3 region has 14 residues. Germline V gene sequence: CDR1 LGHNA, CDR2 YNFKEQ. The CDR3 here is CASSPERNNQPQHF. In nucleotides, the CDR3 is TGTGCCAGCAGCCCCGAGAGGAACAATCAGCCCCAGCATTTT.

This chain uses TRBV28 with TRBJ2-1; TRBD2 matches 11 bases. The J segment lost 2 bases and the V segment lost 3 bases, leaving 3 bases of the junction unmatched. In germline, CDR1 is MDHEN, CDR2 SYDVKM. CDR3 length equals 16 residues. Here the CDR3 DNA reads TGTGCCAGCAGTTTTGGACTAGCGGGCGCCTACAATGAGCAGTTCTTC. It encodes CASSFGLAGAYNEQFF.

This clone was seen a single time. The chain combines TRBV19 with TRBJ2-5; TRBD1 aligns across 9 bases. This CDR3 has 16 amino acids. Trimming took 3 bases from V and 3 from J; bases not matched to a gene: 8. CDR1 LNHDA and CDR2 SQIVND come from the germline V gene (reference sequence). The CDR3: CASSMYMTGGKETQYF. The CDR3 nucleotides are TGTGCCAGTAGTATGTACATGACAGGGGGAAAAGAGACCCAGTACTTC.

This clone was seen a few times. This rearrangement joins TRBV28 to TRBJ1-2; 7 bases are shared with TRBD1. Germline CDR1 reads MDHEN; CDR2 reads SYDVKM. V trimming: 5 bases; J trimming: 6 bases; junction bases outside the gene matches: 6. This CDR3 has 13 amino acids. CDR3 nucleotide sequence: TGTGCCAGCAGTGTAACAGGGGTGGATGGCTACACCTTC. This encodes CASSVTGVDGYTF.

J is TRBJ2-7 and V is TRBV5-1, with TRBD2 matching 7 bases. CDR1 SGHRS and CDR2 YFSETQ come from the germline V gene. The junction had 4 bases not matched to a gene; V was cut back by 2 bases and J by 2 bases. CDR3 length: 14 residues. CDR3 sequence reads: CASSLAGLAYEQYF. DNA for the CDR3: TGCGCCAGCAGCTTAGCGGGACTTGCCTACGAGCAGTACTTC.

This clone was counted a few times. The chain links TRBV29-1 to TRBJ1-5; D is perhaps TRBD1 (6 bases). Germline V CDR1 and CDR2: SQVTM, ANQGSEA. With 6 bases removed from V and 4 bases from J, the gap between germline ends came to 13 bases. The CDR3 sequence is 13 residues long. The CDR3 region is CSVQMDRNQPQHF. The CDR3 bases are TGCAGCGTCCAGATGGACAGAAATCAGCCCCAGCATTTT.

This chain uses TRBV28 with TRBJ1-1; D gene ambiguous. Deletions cut 6 bases from V and 0 bases from J, with 11 bases between. The CDR3 extends over 14 amino acids. Germline CDR1 reads MDHEN; CDR2 reads SYDVKM. CDR3 in DNA: TGTGCCAGCAGCCTCGGGCGGCTGAACACTGAAGCTTTCTTT. This encodes CASSLGRLNTEAFF.

The rearrangement joins TRBV6-1 to TRBJ1-5; 8 nucleotides align to TRBD1. V shed 6 bases and J 5 bases; nucleotides not matched to a gene: 3. Per germline, CDR1 MNHNS and CDR2 SASEGT. CDR3 size: 13 residues. The DNA for the CDR3 is TGTGCCAGCAGCGTGGACAGGGATCAGCCCCAGCATTTT. It encodes CASSVDRDQPQHF.

This clone was found a few times. The chain joins TRBV5-1 to TRBJ1-4, with D unclear. V was clipped by 2 bases and J by 8 bases, with 13 bases between them. This CDR3 region has 14 residues. Germline V gene sequence: CDR1 SGHRS, CDR2 YFSETQ. CDR3 bases: TGCGCCAGCAGCTTCAGCGCGCCCGAAGAAAAACTGTTTTTT. It specifies CASSFSAPEEKLFF. Filled out from reference TRBV5-1 and TRBJ1-4, the complete variable domain reads KAGVTQTPRYLIKTRGQQVTLSCSPISGHRSVSWYQQTPGQGLQFLFEYFSETQRNKGNFPGRFSGRQFSNSRSEMNVSTLELGDSALYLCASSFSAPEEKLFFGSGTQLSVL.

J is TRBJ2-1 and V is TRBV6-1, with unresolved D. Germline V gene data show CDR1 as MNHNS and CDR2 as SASEGT. CDR3 length equals 16 residues. V lost 1 base and J lost 0, with 10 bases in between. The CDR3 is CASSEVPGFSYNEQFF. The CDR3 nucleotides read TGTGCCAGCAGTGAAGTACCCGGATTCTCCTACAATGAGCAGTTCTTC.

This clone was counted once. The chain links TRBV19 to TRBJ1-5; a possible D gene is TRBD1 (5 bases). CDR3 length equals 14 residues. Germline loops: CDR1 LNHDA, CDR2 SQIVND (reference sequence). Trimming stripped 0 bases from V and 6 bases from J, with 9 bases between. CDR3 sequence (DNA): TGTGCCAGTAGTATAGACAGGGCTCGTCAGCCCCAGCATTTT. Its protein product is CASSIDRARQPQHF. Combining the CDR3 with reference TRBV19 and TRBJ1-5 gives the whole variable domain DGGITQSPKYLFRKEGQNVTLSCEQNLNHDAMYWYRQDPGQGLRLIYYSQIVNDFQKGDIAEGYSVSREKKESFPLTVTSAQKNPTAFYLCASSIDRARQPQHFGDGTRLSIL.

This clone came up a few times. The V and J genes are TRBV7-8 and TRBJ2-7, with TRBD1 matching 7 bases. Germline trimming cut 5 bases from V and 0 bases from J; bases unmatched to any gene: 1. Germline CDR1 reads SGHVS; CDR2 reads FQNEAQ. The CDR3 is 13 residues long. CDR3 sequence: CASSRDSSYEQYF. The CDR3 DNA reads as TGTGCCAGCAGCAGGGACAGCTCCTACGAGCAGTACTTC.

The chain has TRBV18 and TRBJ1-2; D unresolved. V was pared by 2 bases and J by 4 bases, with 5 bases between. The CDR3 is 12 residues long. Germline V gives CDR1 KGHSH, CDR2 LQKENI. The CDR3 bases are TGTGCCAGCTCACCAGACGGCTATGGCTACACCTTC. Residues: CASSPDGYGYTF.